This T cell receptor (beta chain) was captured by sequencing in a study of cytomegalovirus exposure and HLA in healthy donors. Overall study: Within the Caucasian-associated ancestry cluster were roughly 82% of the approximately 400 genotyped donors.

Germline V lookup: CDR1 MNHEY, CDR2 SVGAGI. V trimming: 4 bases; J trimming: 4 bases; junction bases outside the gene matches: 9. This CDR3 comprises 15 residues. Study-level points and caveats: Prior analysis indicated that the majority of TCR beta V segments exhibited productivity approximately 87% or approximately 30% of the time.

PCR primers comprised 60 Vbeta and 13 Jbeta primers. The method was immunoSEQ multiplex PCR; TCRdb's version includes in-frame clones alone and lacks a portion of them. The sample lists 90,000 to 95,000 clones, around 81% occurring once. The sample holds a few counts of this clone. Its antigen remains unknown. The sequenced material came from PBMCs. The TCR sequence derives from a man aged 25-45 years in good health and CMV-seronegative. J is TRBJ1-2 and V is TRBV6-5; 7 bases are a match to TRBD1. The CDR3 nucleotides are TGTGCCAGCAGTTCCCCGGGACAGATACTCTATGGCTACACCTTC. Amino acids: CASSSPGQILYGYTF.